This T cell receptor beta chain was recovered during a study of beta chain features in type 1 diabetes. The study's findings and limits: Shortening of TCRB CDR3s, moderate but significant, appeared in all four CD4+ subsets of Type 1 diabetes patients.

The germline V gene has CDR1 SGHTA and CDR2 FQGNSA. The CDR3 has 15 amino acids. Trimming shortened V by 2 bases and J by 6 bases, and 17 bases separated the two germline ends. The investigators reverse transcribed all of the isolated RNA, so they sequenced expressed TCRB transcripts. Measured with immunoSEQ multiplex PCR; TCRdb has only the in-frame clones, and not every one. The data contain about 260,000 clones, around 68% of them singletons. With respect to this clone: Its antigen remains unidentified.

V and J are TRBV7-2 and TRBJ2-7; TRBD1 might be the D (5 bases). This clonotype originated in a young man in good health. The sequencing input was naive CD4+ T cells from blood. The CDR3: CASSLIATEVAEQYF. The CDR3 DNA reads as TGTGCCAGCAGCTTAATCGCGACAGAGGTGGCCGAGCAGTACTTC. Variable domain in full (rest from reference TRBV7-2 and TRBJ2-7): GAGVSQSPSNKVTEKGKDVELRCDPISGHTALYWYRQSLGQGLEFLIYFQGNSAPDKSGLPSDRFSAERTGGSVSTLTIQRTQQEDSAVYLCASSLIATEVAEQYFGPGTRLTVT.